This TCR beta chain was sequenced for a study of blood T cell repertoires in COVID-19. Study-level information: Italy, Spain and the United States were the sources of the convalescent and acute COVID-19 samples. The cDNA or gDNA used as material had been derived from T cells, B-cell-depleted T cells, or PBMCs.

From germline, CDR1 is MNHEY and CDR2 SVGAGI. The CDR3 consists of 11 residues. The V end was cut by 11 bases, the J end by 8 bases, with 13 bases between. Libraries were prepared by immunoSEQ multiplex PCR; TCRdb keeps only in-frame clonotypes and omits some of them. Of approximately 80,000 clones in the sample, roughly four fifths were seen once. Input material: peripheral blood. The sequence was collected from a man aged 60 to 75 with acute or convalescent COVID-19. V and J are TRBV6-5 and TRBJ1-5, with unresolved D. Written as DNA, the CDR3 is TGTGCCGGTGGTCGCGAGGAGCCCCAGCATTTT. It specifies CAGGREEPQHF.